This T cell receptor (beta chain) was sequenced during a study of control samples from healthy donors and cancer patients. Sequencing was performed with immunoSEQ multiplex PCR; in TCRdb, only in-frame clones are kept and a portion is missing. The data contain roughly 180,000 clones, 85% to 95% of them singletons. Germline V gene sequence: CDR1 KGHDR, CDR2 SFDVKD. The CDR3 contains 13 residues. Trimming stripped 4 bases from V and 7 bases from J, with 11 bases between. The gene calls are TRBV24-1 and TRBJ2-3; no firm D call. The receptor comes from a woman younger than 30 in good health. Sequencing was performed on blood. For the CDR3, the DNA is TGTGCCACCAGTGACTCCGGTGTAAATACGCAGTATTTT. Its protein is CATSDSGVNTQYF.